One sample yielded the 10 T cell receptor beta chains listed below, sequenced in a study of shared clonotypes between healthy human individuals. This table comes from immunoSEQ multiplex PCR, and its TCRdb copy is limited to in-frame clones, with some not included. This sample yields about 2 million clones, of which 85% to 95% are seen a single time; 1% to 1.3% belongs to the top ten. CD45RO-negative cells were positively selected for CCR7, leaving out terminally differentiated effector memory CD45RA+ cells. The sample was naive CD8+ T cells sorted from blood. The receptors come from a man aged 18 to 29 in good health.

The chain recombines TRBV7-8 with TRBJ2-5, with TRBD2 as a possible D gene (6 bases). The germline V and J ends were trimmed by 5 bases and 3 bases, with 10 bases remaining between them. Per germline, CDR1 SGHVS and CDR2 FQNEAQ. The CDR3 has 13 residues. The CDR3 DNA reads TGTGCCAGCAGCCCATGGGAGGAAGAGACCCAGTACTTC. It specifies CASSPWEEETQYF.

This clone was recorded a few times. The sample holds other DNA sequences that translate to the same CDR3. The V gene is TRBV11-2, the J gene TRBJ2-5; D perhaps matches TRBD2 (5 bases). With 5 bases removed from V and 2 bases from J, the gap between germline ends came to 12 bases. CDR3 length: 14 amino acids. Germline V lookup: CDR1 SGHAT, CDR2 FQNNGV. The CDR3 DNA sequence: TGTGCCAGCAGCCTATCGGAGGTTCAAGAGACCCAGTACTTC. Protein product: CASSLSEVQETQYF.

The chain links TRBV29-1 to TRBJ2-2; no firm D call. There are 13 residues in the CDR3. Germline V gives CDR1 SQVTM, CDR2 ANQGSEA. V lost 4 bases to trimming and J lost 3 bases, with 9 bases between them. CDR3: CSVVGQDTGELFF. CDR3 coding DNA: TGCAGCGTTGTAGGTCAGGACACCGGGGAGCTGTTTTTT.

This chain connects TRBV7-3 to TRBJ2-7; 10 bases are a match to TRBD1. This CDR3 spans 15 amino acids. V lost 5 bases and J lost 6; bases outside the gene matches: 10. Germline lookup yields CDR1 SGHTA and CDR2 FQGTGA. The CDR3 here is CASSPTGTGDAEQYF. The CDR3, as DNA: TGTGCCAGCAGCCCTACCGGGACAGGGGATGCCGAGCAGTACTTC.

The rearrangement joins TRBV6-1 to TRBJ2-7; 12 positions agree with TRBD2. From germline, CDR1 is MNHNS and CDR2 SASEGT. CDR3 length equals 16 residues. The V segment lost 1 base and the J segment 3 bases; nucleotides outside the gene matches: 4. DNA of the CDR3: TGTGCCAGCAGTGAAGAACTAGCGGGGGGCTACTACGAGCAGTACTTC. Amino acids: CASSEELAGGYYEQYF.

The chain couples TRBV14 to TRBJ2-7, with 7 bases lining up with TRBD1. Per germline, CDR1 SGHDN and CDR2 FVKESK. The CDR3 has 15 amino acids. Trimming at V came to 0 bases and at J to 4 bases, leaving 6 bases not matched to a gene. CDR3: CASSQERTGLYEQYF. The DNA for the CDR3 is TGTGCCAGCAGCCAAGAGAGGACAGGCCTGTACGAGCAGTACTTC.

Remarks on this clone: This same CDR3 is encoded by further DNA sequences in the sample. This chain links TRBV6-1 with TRBJ2-3, with 11 bases lining up with TRBD2. V dropped 2 bases and J dropped 6; count of bases not matched to a gene: 4. CDR3 length equals 15 residues. Germline V lookup: CDR1 MNHNS, CDR2 SASEGT. The chain's CDR3 is CASSELAGGADTQYF. CDR3 bases: TGTGCCAGCAGTGAACTAGCGGGGGGTGCGGATACGCAGTATTTT.

The chain recombines TRBV7-9 with TRBJ2-7, with a tentative D call TRBD2 (5 bases). Germline assignment: CDR1 SEHNR and CDR2 FQNEAQ (reference sequence). Trimming removed 5 bases at V and 0 bases at J, with 23 bases between. CDR3 size: 18 residues. CDR3 bases: TGTGCCAGCAGCATAATTAGCGAGGCAGGTTCAGACTCCTACGAGCAGTACTTC. The encoded protein is CASSIISEAGSDSYEQYF.

The chain employs TRBV7-6 and TRBJ2-7; D perhaps matches TRBD1 (5 bases). Germline V gene data show CDR1 as SGHVS and CDR2 as FNYEAQ. V shed 5 bases and J shed 3 bases, with 17 bases lying between them. The CDR3 extends over 15 amino acids. This chain's CDR3 is CASSPWTKSGYEQYF. The CDR3 nucleotides read TGTGCCAGCAGCCCCTGGACAAAGTCGGGCTACGAGCAGTACTTC.

The chain links TRBV7-2 to TRBJ1-3; D ambiguous. V lost 5 bases, J lost 3 bases, and 8 bases lay in between. CDR3 size: 13 residues. Germline-derived CDR1 and CDR2 are SGHTA and FQGNSA. CDR3 in DNA: TGTGCCAGCAGCCTCGACGGTGGAAACACCATATATTTT. It encodes CASSLDGGNTIYF.